A selection of T cell receptor beta chains follows, all from one sample in a study of Graves' ophthalmopathy and Graves' hyperthyroidism. MiXCR, applied by TCRdb to the multiplex PCR reads, yields one record per CDR3 protein. The repertoire includes under 250,000 distinct CDR3 sequences, about 22% of them detected once, and roughly 44% sits in the top ten. Input material: peripheral blood. The receptors derive from a woman in her forties or fifties with Graves' ophthalmopathy. Both conserved end residues are part of each CDR3. The order of the fields is D gene, J gene, V gene, clone size, CDR3 protein, CDR3 DNA. The D gene is left open where the match is weak. Where a row states a size, it is once, few, many or the class of an expanded clone; other rows omit it.

>TRBD1|TRBJ2-2|TRBV5-1|few
CASSHRTGQAGELFF
TGCGCCAGCAGCCACAGAACGGGACAGGCCGGGGAGCTGTTTTTT
>-|TRBJ2-5|TRBV6-5|many
CASSYSQDGTAETQYF
TGTGCCAGCAGTTACTCTCAGGACGGGACTGCGGAGACCCAGTACTTC
>-|TRBJ1-1|TRBV20-1|many
CSARDRAGNTEAFF
TGCAGTGCTAGAGACCGGGCCGGGAACACTGAAGCTTTCTTT
>-|TRBJ1-1|TRBV25-1|many
CASSSSRLTAFF
TGTGCCAGCAGTTCTAGCCGACTTACGGCTTTCTTT
>-|TRBJ1-2|TRBV12-3/TRBV12-4|many
CASSIGHNYGYTF
TGTGCCAGCAGCATCGGACACAACTATGGCTACACCTTC
>-|TRBJ1-2|TRBV12-3/TRBV12-4|many
CASKTRDYGYTF
TGTGCCAGCAAGACCCGTGACTATGGCTACACCTTC
>-|TRBJ2-7|TRBV27|many
CAARGGDEQYF
TGTGCAGCGAGGGGGGGGGACGAGCAGTACTTC
>TRBD2|TRBJ2-5|TRBV10-3|-
CAISESGGRAKETQYF
TGTGCCATCAGTGAGTCGGGCGGGAGGGCCAAAGAGACCCAGTACTTC
>TRBD1|TRBJ2-7|TRBV20-1|-
CSATGVPGGYYEQYF
TGCAGTGCTACAGGGGTTCCAGGGGGATATTACGAGCAGTACTTC
>-|TRBJ2-6|TRBV5-1|many
CASSRGEAGANVLTF
TGCGCCAGCAGCCGAGGAGAGGCGGGGGCCAACGTCCTGACTTTC
>-|TRBJ1-2|TRBV6-2/TRBV6-3|many
CASSLLDGYTF
TGTGCCAGCAGCCTGTTAGATGGCTACACCTTC
>-|TRBJ1-6|TRBV7-8|many
CASSLVPNSPLHF
TGTGCCAGCAGCTTAGTCCCCAATTCACCCCTCCACTTT
>TRBD1|TRBJ1-1|TRBV19|many
CASSSRDRVRAMGNTEAFF
TGTGCCAGTAGTAGCCGGGACAGGGTTAGGGCCATGGGGAACACTGAAGCTTTCTTT
>TRBD2|TRBJ2-4|TRBV7-2|-
CASSTWTRLAKNIQYF
TGTGCCAGCAGCACTTGGACTAGGCTAGCCAAAAACATTCAGTACTTC
>-|TRBJ2-7|TRBV11-2|many
CASSLVYGSYEQYF
TGTGCCAGCAGCTTAGTGTACGGGAGCTACGAGCAGTACTTC
>-|TRBJ1-5|TRBV19|few
CASSIPRISNQPQHF
TGTGCCAGTAGTATCCCACGAATCAGCAATCAGCCCCAGCATTTT
>-|TRBJ1-2|TRBV9|many
CASSVLPSEGYGYTF
TGTGCCAGCAGCGTTCTTCCCAGCGAAGGCTATGGCTACACCTTC
>TRBD2|TRBJ2-5|TRBV10-3|-
CAISEGSGRGRSGTQYF
TGTGCCATCAGTGAAGGTAGCGGGAGAGGGAGGTCGGGGACCCAGTACTTC
>-|TRBJ1-1|TRBV7-2|-
CASSPFVGNTEAFF
TGTGCCAGCAGCCCCTTTGTGGGGAACACTGAAGCTTTCTTT
>-|TRBJ1-1|TRBV6-1|many
CASRRQANTEAFF
TGTGCCAGCAGAAGACAGGCGAACACTGAAGCTTTCTTT
>-|TRBJ2-7|TRBV27|many
CASSDSAYEQYF
TGTGCCAGCAGTGACTCCGCCTACGAGCAGTACTTC
>-|TRBJ1-2|TRBV7-9|many
CASSSGQTSWYGYTF
TGTGCCAGCAGCTCGGGGCAGACAAGTTGGTATGGCTACACCTTC
>-|TRBJ2-2|TRBV14|few
CASSQQGRIGELFF
TGTGCCAGCAGCCAGCAGGGGAGGATCGGGGAGCTGTTTTTT
>-|TRBJ2-7|TRBV30|many
CAFGDNYEQYF
TGTGCCTTCGGGGACAACTACGAGCAGTACTTC
>-|TRBJ2-2|TRBV6-5|many
CASSYIYTGELFF
TGTGCCAGCAGTTACATCTACACCGGGGAGCTGTTTTTT
>TRBD1|TRBJ1-1|TRBV20-1|many
CSAPRDRPIVEAFF
TGCAGTGCTCCCCGGGACAGACCGATAGTTGAAGCTTTCTTT
>TRBD1|TRBJ1-3|TRBV28|-
CASSPRGRQGAVGNTIYF
TGTGCCAGCAGCCCCCGGGGGCGACAGGGGGCAGTGGGAAACACCATATATTTT